This T cell receptor beta chain was identified in a study of shared clonotypes between healthy human individuals. Germline V CDR1 and CDR2: ENHRY, SYGVKD. The CDR3 runs 12 residues. Trimming stripped 3 bases from V and 6 bases from J, with 8 bases between. Here immunoSEQ multiplex PCR was the method, and the copy in TCRdb shows in-frame clones only, minus some. The sample contains fewer than 600,000 clones, around 77% of which appear only once. In unsorted samples, genomic DNA was obtained using roughly 90 million PBMCs. This clone was observed a few times. The sequencing input was PBMCs. This TCR was sampled from a woman between 40 and 50 years old in good health. Some clones in this sample may be carry-over from other donors' samples. This chain joins TRBV10-3 and TRBJ1-1, with unresolved D. Here the CDR3 DNA reads TGTGCCATCAGTGATGTACCCCCTGAAGCTTTCTTT. As protein: CAISDVPPEAFF.